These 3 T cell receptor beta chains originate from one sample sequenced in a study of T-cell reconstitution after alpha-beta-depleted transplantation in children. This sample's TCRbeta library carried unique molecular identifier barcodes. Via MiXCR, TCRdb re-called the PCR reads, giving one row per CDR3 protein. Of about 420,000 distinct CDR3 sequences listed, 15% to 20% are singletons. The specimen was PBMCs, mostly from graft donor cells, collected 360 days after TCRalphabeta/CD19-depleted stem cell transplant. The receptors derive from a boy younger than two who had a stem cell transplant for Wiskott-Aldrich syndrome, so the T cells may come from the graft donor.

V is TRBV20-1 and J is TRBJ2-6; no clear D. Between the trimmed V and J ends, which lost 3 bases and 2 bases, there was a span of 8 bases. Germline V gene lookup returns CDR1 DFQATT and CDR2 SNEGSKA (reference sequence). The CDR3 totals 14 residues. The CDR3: CSAREPAGANVLTF. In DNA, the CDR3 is TGCAGTGCTAGGGAGCCAGCTGGGGCCAACGTCCTGACTTTC.

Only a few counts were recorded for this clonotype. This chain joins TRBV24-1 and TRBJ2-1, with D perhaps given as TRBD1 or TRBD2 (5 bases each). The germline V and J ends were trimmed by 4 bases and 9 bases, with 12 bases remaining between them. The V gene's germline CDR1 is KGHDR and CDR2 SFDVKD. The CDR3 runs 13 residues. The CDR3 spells CATSDHLGTEQFF. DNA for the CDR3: TGTGCCACCAGTGACCATCTGGGGACTGAGCAGTTCTTC.

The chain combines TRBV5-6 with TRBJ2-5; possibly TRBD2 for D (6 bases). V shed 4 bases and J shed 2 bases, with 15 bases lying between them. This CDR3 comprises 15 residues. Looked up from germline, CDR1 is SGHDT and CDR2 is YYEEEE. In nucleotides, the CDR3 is TGTGCCAGCAGCCCGCTTGGAGGGAGGCAAGAGACCCAGTACTTC. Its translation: CASSPLGGRQETQYF. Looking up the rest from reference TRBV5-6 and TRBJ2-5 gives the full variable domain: DAGVTQSPTHLIKTRGQQVTLRCSPKSGHDTVSWYQQALGQGPQFIFQYYEEEERQRGNFPDRFSGHQFPNYSSELNVNALLLGDSALYLCASSPLGGRQETQYFGPGTRLLVL.